This TCR beta chain appears in the sequencing data of a study of shared clonotypes between healthy human individuals (dated by TCRdb to about 2020). Study-level background: A couple of women and a few men aged 18 to 49 years were included in the cohort. For each donor, three plates each were used for CD4 naive and CD4 memory, two plates were used for CD8 naive, and one plate was used for CD8 memory. Blood TCR repertoires of roughly 5 healthy adults were deeply sequenced to estimate repertoire size and the extent of clonotype sharing between individuals. To increase sequencing depth and limit assay-specific biases, different laboratories used diverse techniques to prepare libraries and sequence TCR repertoires. Per donor, leukapheresis produced somewhere between about 0.8 and 9 billion PBMCs. The paper's findings and limits, for the study overall: Pairwise subsampling led to the expectation that sequencing depth would affect the degree of clonotype sharing among donors. About 5% of naive CD4, roughly 3.5% of naive CD8, roughly 2.4% of memory CD4, and more than 0.35% of memory CD8 clonotypes were shared across several donors. Sampling was limited to blood, and TCR repertoires in tissue likely differ from TCR repertoires in blood. Naive subsets generally had larger estimated clonotype richness than memory subsets. The genetic and exposure-history diversity represented was limited by the small number of donors. Even with the large sequencing depth, rarefaction of the sorted-subset datasets indicated that sequencing was incomplete. Higher generation probabilities were observed for clonotypes shared by all four sorted-subset donors than for non-shared clonotypes.

This clone showed up just a few times. Its specific antigen is unknown. Base qualities are not provided; no much larger clone lies one nucleotide away. TCR CDR3 regions were amplified from genomic DNA by multiplex PCR using the deep immunoSEQ assay. Genomic DNA extracted from each cell subset was distributed evenly over all wells of several immunoSEQ 96-well plates, and each plate served as one replicate. Each replicate PCR for sorted subsets received approximately 200 ng genomic DNA, equal to tens of thousands of T cell genomes. Purified libraries were quantified with a Qubit 3.0 fluorometer, sized on a Bioanalyzer 2100, and re-quantified with the KAPA Library Quantification kit. Each immunoSEQ 96-well plate was sequenced on its own single-read 150-cycle Illumina NextSeq 550 flow cell. The authors' analysis ran thus. Because the immunoSEQ output held only junctional sequences and lacked quality scores, the filtering could not match the filtering applied to full-length reads. To assign V/J genes and CDR3, sequences were annotated using PyIR, a Python wrapper for IgBLAST v1.9, with IMGT germline references. Reads were removed for weak V/J assignments (E-value above 1e-6), missing CDR3, stop codons, out-of-frame junctions, or ambiguous translated residues. V3J clonotypes were defined as sequences sharing an identical inferred V gene, J gene, and CDR3 amino acid sequence. Percentage overlap between repertoires was calculated by dividing the number of shared unique clonotypes by the size of the smaller repertoire. Repertoire richness was assessed with RTK rarefaction, the Chao1 estimator, and Recon v2.1 estimates of unobserved clonotypes. Generation probabilities were computed with OLGA for all TCRbeta clonotypes obtained by the gDNA method from a few donors. This is the immuneACCESS table as TCRdb keeps it, with only in-frame sequences that have V and J called. A part of the clones is gone; compared with another copy, unresolved V genes explain less than half, and the rest is unexplained. The V and J calls and clone size come from that table; D and trimming were worked out from the DNA. The table for this sample lists about 660,000 clones; roughly 70% of them were counted only once. Around 1.6% of the sample goes to the ten largest clones.

The donors were healthy, HIV-negative adults with no recently reported acute infections or vaccinations. Every donor was a Caucasian adult living in Nashville, Tennessee, USA. CD4+ T cells were enriched by magnetic negative selection, after which naive cells were positively selected on CD45RA and the negative fraction was taken as the memory subset. Blood was obtained by leukapheresis, after which PBMCs were separated by Ficoll-Histopaque density gradient centrifugation and cryopreserved in liquid nitrogen vapor phase. Analytical flow cytometry was used to check the purity and quantity of every magnetically sorted T cell population. Genomic DNA was isolated from every sorted fraction and measured by UV absorbance on a Nanodrop 2000c. The specimen was memory CD4+ T cells sorted from blood. The cell subset or site label on this specimen signifies: CD45RA-negative fraction. The source is a woman younger than 45 in good health.

Read as DNA, the sequence is TGTGCCAGCAGCCGTAGCGGGAGGTCTGCTGGGGCCAACGTCCTGACTTTC. Its coded protein is CASSRSGRSAGANVLTF. The sequence is built from TRBV7-8 and TRBJ2-6, with 10 central nucleotides matching TRBD2. CDR1 SGHVS and CDR2 FQNEAQ were looked up in the germline V gene. The CDR3, from cysteine to phenylalanine, totals 17 residues. The CDR3 DNA has 51 bases and is translated from base 1. The V end gives up 5 bases and the J end 2 bases, leaving 6 bases in the junction not matched to a gene.